This T cell receptor beta chain emerged from a study of cytomegalovirus exposure and HLA in healthy donors. V lost 1 base, J lost 4 bases, and 3 bases stayed unmatched. CDR1 is LGHNA and CDR2 is YNFKEQ in the germline V gene. The CDR3 is 14 residues long. The repertoire was sequenced with immunoSEQ multiplex PCR; TCRdb's copy has only in-frame clones and lacks some. The sample includes fewer than 150,000 clones, 86% seen only once; the top ten take around 5%. The sequenced material came from PBMCs. This rearrangement joins TRBV4-2 to TRBJ2-7; 8 positions agree with TRBD1. The clonotype originates from a man aged 18 to 30 in good health and CMV-seronegative. This CDR3 reads CASSQGQGAYEQYF. The CDR3 nucleotides read TGTGCCAGCAGCCAAGGTCAGGGGGCGTACGAGCAGTACTTC.